These 16 T cell receptor beta chains came from one sample sequenced in a study of OX40 agonist ivuxolimab in advanced cancers. Clones were sequenced by immunoSEQ multiplex PCR, and TCRdb holds only the in-frame ones, with some missing. The sample lists roughly 20,000 clones; 80% to 90% were seen once. Material: CD4+ or CD8+ T cells sorted from blood, obtained in a trial of the OX40 agonist ivuxolimab. Receptors were obtained from an adult with an advanced solid tumor such as melanoma, head and neck, liver or kidney cancer.

CDR3 nucleotide sequence: TGTGCCAGCAGTCGGCAGAACTCTGGAAACACCATATATTTT. Amino acids: CASSRQNSGNTIYF. The gene calls are TRBV28 and TRBJ1-3; D gene ambiguous. CDR3 length: 14 amino acids. Trimming took off 5 bases at V and 0 bases at J, with 8 bases between the two ends. CDR1 is MDHEN, CDR2 SYDVKM, per germline.

The V and J genes are TRBV6-5 and TRBJ1-1, with D possibly matching TRBD1 (6 bases). This CDR3 has 13 amino acids. In germline, CDR1 is MNHEY, CDR2 SVGAGI. The V and J ends lost 7 bases and 4 bases respectively, with 13 bases between them. For the CDR3, the DNA is TGTGCCAGCACCGGGGGCAGGATCACTGAAGCTTTCTTT. The encoded protein is CASTGGRITEAFF.

The chain couples TRBV2 to TRBJ2-1; D could derive from TRBD1 or TRBD2 (6 bases each). Trimming took off 2 bases at V and 8 bases at J, with 13 bases between the two ends. This CDR3 has 14 residues. The V gene's germline CDR1 is SNHLY and CDR2 FYNNEI. The CDR3 coding sequence is TGTGCCAGCAGTGAACGGACGGAGGGGGATGAGCAGTTCTTC. The encoded protein is CASSERTEGDEQFF. The variable domain in full, completed from reference TRBV2 and TRBJ2-1, reads EPEVTQTPSHQVTQMGQEVILRCVPISNHLYFYWYRQILGQKVEFLVSFYNNEISEKSEIFDDQFSVERPDGSNFTLKIRSTKLEDSAMYFCASSERTEGDEQFFGPGTRLTVL.

The chain employs TRBV5-4 and TRBJ2-3; 7 bases are a match to TRBD1. Germline V gene lookup returns CDR1 SGHNT and CDR2 YYREEE (reference sequence). Trimming cost V 3 bases and J 2 bases; bases outside gene matches: 3. The CDR3 consists of 14 residues. CDR3 protein: CASSWDRFTDTQYF. CDR3 sequence (DNA): TGTGCCAGCAGCTGGGACAGATTCACAGATACGCAGTATTTT.

The chain recombines TRBV5-1 with TRBJ1-1, with D possibly TRBD1 on 5 matching bases. The CDR3 contains 15 residues. The germline V gene encodes CDR1 SGHRS and CDR2 YFSETQ. V was shortened by 4 bases and J by 1 base, with 14 bases between the two germline ends. CDR3 bases: TGCGCCAGCAGCAAAGGGGACGGGTCGAACACTGAAGCTTTCTTT. It specifies CASSKGDGSNTEAFF.

The chain combines TRBV27 with TRBJ2-6; TRBD2 matches 8 bases. V was clipped by 4 bases and J by 0 bases; unmatched bases: 11. Germline CDR1 MNHEY, CDR2 SMNVEV (reference sequence). The CDR3 spans 19 residues. CDR3 sequence reads: CASSWFGGAPSSGANVLTF. CDR3 DNA: TGTGCCAGCAGTTGGTTCGGGGGGGCTCCTAGCTCTGGGGCCAACGTCCTGACTTTC.

The J gene is TRBJ2-2, the V gene TRBV19; D perhaps matches TRBD1 (6 bases). Germline V CDR1 and CDR2: LNHDA, SQIVND (reference sequence). There are 15 residues in the CDR3. Trimming cost V 8 bases and J 1 base, with 14 bases left between them. The CDR3 sequence is CASRWTAKNTGELFF. The CDR3 coding sequence is TGTGCCAGTCGGTGGACAGCCAAGAACACCGGGGAGCTGTTTTTT.

In DNA, the CDR3 is TGTGCCAGCGCACAACAGGGGGCGTCCTACAATGAGCAGTTCTTC. Translation: CASAQQGASYNEQFF. The chain has TRBV2 and TRBJ2-1, with 9 bases matching TRBD1. Germline trimming cut 8 bases from V and 1 base from J; bases unmatched to any gene: 6. Germline V lookup: CDR1 SNHLY, CDR2 FYNNEI. The CDR3 has 15 amino acids.

This chain joins TRBV10-3 and TRBJ1-2; D is perhaps TRBD1 (5 bases). V was clipped by 4 bases and J by 7 bases, with 13 bases between them. The CDR3 is 13 amino acids. Germline V CDR1 and CDR2: ENHRY, SYGVKD. As DNA, the CDR3 is TGTGCCATCAGTGTCTCGGGTGGGGGTGGCTACACCTTC. Amino acid sequence: CAISVSGGGGYTF.

V is TRBV28 and J is TRBJ1-2; D ambiguous. Germline V gives CDR1 MDHEN, CDR2 SYDVKM. Trimming cost V 8 bases and J 3 bases, with 10 bases left between them. This CDR3 is built from 12 residues. In DNA form, the CDR3 reads TGTGCCAGCTTCTCGAGGCACTATGGCTACACCTTC. Its protein product is CASFSRHYGYTF.

The V gene is TRBV2, the J gene TRBJ1-2, with 7 positions matching TRBD1. V shed 8 bases, J shed 4 bases, and the junction held 7 bases outside the gene matches. Germline V gene data show CDR1 as SNHLY and CDR2 as FYNNEI. CDR3 size: 13 residues. The CDR3 DNA is TGTGCCAGCTCGGGACAGACTTTCTATGGCTACACCTTC. Protein sequence: CASSGQTFYGYTF.

For the CDR3, the DNA is TGCGCCAGCAGCTTCCAGACTAGCGGGGGGCAAGAGACCCAGTACTTC. Translated: CASSFQTSGGQETQYF. The rearrangement uses TRBV5-1 and TRBJ2-5; 13 positions match TRBD2. The CDR3 extends over 16 amino acids. The V segment lost 2 bases and the J segment 2 bases; nucleotides outside the gene matches: 3. Germline CDR1 is SGHRS and CDR2 is YFSETQ.

The chain carries TRBV19 and TRBJ1-4, with TRBD1 identical over 9 bases. The J segment lost 8 bases and the V segment lost 4 bases, leaving 8 bases of the junction unmatched. Germline CDR1 reads LNHDA; CDR2 reads SQIVND (reference sequence). This CDR3 is 15 amino acids long. The CDR3 loop is CASSKLGQGGEKLFF. For the CDR3, the DNA is TGTGCCAGTAGTAAATTGGGACAGGGTGGCGAAAAACTGTTTTTT.

V and J are TRBV10-3 and TRBJ2-3; the match to TRBD2 covers 9 bases. CDR3 length equals 12 residues. J lost 6 bases, V lost 10 bases, and 5 bases had no gene match. The germline V gene encodes CDR1 ENHRY and CDR2 SYGVKD. CDR3 amino acids: CATDSGSDTQYF. The CDR3, as DNA: TGTGCCACGGATAGCGGGAGTGATACGCAGTATTTT.

This clone has just one count. The chain has TRBV4-1 and TRBJ2-7, with D possibly matching TRBD2 (6 bases). The germline gives CDR1 MGHRA, CDR2 YSYEKL. The V end was cut by 1 base, the J end by 3 bases, with 7 bases between. The CDR3 spans 13 residues. The CDR3 DNA reads TGCGCCAGCAGCCAAGGACTAGACTACGAGCAGTACTTC. Residues: CASSQGLDYEQYF.

The chain carries TRBV28 and TRBJ1-2; D is perhaps TRBD1 (5 bases). This CDR3 is built from 13 residues. V lost 3 bases to trimming and J lost 0 bases, with 5 bases between them. Germline V gene data show CDR1 as MDHEN and CDR2 as SYDVKM. For the CDR3, the DNA is TGTGCCAGCAGTTTCAGGGCTAACTATGGCTACACCTTC. The encoded protein is CASSFRANYGYTF.